The rows below give T cell receptor beta chains drawn from one sample of a study of CD8 T cells in ankylosing spondylitis. TCRdb analysed the 5' RACE reads with MiXCR anew, one entry per CDR3 protein. This sample has 150,000 to 200,000 distinct CDR3 sequences, with under 14% found just once. Sequenced input: blood, either unsorted or a sorted T cell fraction (not recorded which). The receptor set was obtained from a male donor with ankylosing spondylitis or in good health (not recorded which). The CDR3 runs from the conserved cysteine through the conserved F or W. Fields, in order: CDR3 protein, CDR3 DNA, V gene, clone size, J gene, D gene. D genes are given only for firm matches. A clone size is listed for some rows: how often the clone was seen (once, few, many), or a class if it is expanded.

CASSVAASGGAVNEQFF TGTGCCAGCAGCGTAGCGGCTAGCGGGGGGGCGGTCAATGAGCAGTTCTTC TRBV9 many TRBJ2-1 TRBD2
CSVTGTTDEQYF TGCAGCGTGACCGGGACTACTGACGAGCAGTACTTC TRBV29-1 - TRBJ2-7 TRBD2
CASSFLKAPSSGNTIYF TGTGCCAGCAGCTTTCTTAAGGCACCCAGCTCTGGAAACACCATATATTTT TRBV11-2 - TRBJ1-3 -
CSARIRLGGANEQFF TGCAGTGCTAGAATTCGGCTAGGAGGAGCGAATGAGCAGTTCTTC TRBV20-1 many TRBJ2-1 -
CSARGTREAFF TGCAGTGCTAGAGGGACGCGTGAAGCTTTCTTT TRBV20-1 many TRBJ1-1 -
CASSPTRGALGNEQFF TGCGCCAGCAGCCCAACGAGGGGGGCCCTGGGCAATGAGCAGTTCTTC TRBV4-3 many TRBJ2-1 -
CASSLSGRWNTEAFF TGCGCCAGCAGCTTGAGTGGGCGGTGGAACACTGAAGCTTTCTTT TRBV5-1 few TRBJ1-1 -
CSARRGTGGSNQPQHF TGCAGTGCTAGAAGGGGGACAGGGGGAAGCAATCAGCCCCAGCATTTT TRBV20-1 many TRBJ1-5 TRBD1
CASRTQGQRTQPQHF TGTGCCAGCAGAACCCAGGGACAGAGGACTCAGCCCCAGCATTTT TRBV6-1 few TRBJ1-5 TRBD1
CASSTGQGALTDTQYF TGTGCCAGCAGTACGGGACAGGGGGCGCTTACAGATACGCAGTATTTT TRBV12-3/TRBV12-4 - TRBJ2-3 TRBD1
CASRITWREYEQFF TGTGCCAGTAGGATCACATGGCGGGAGTATGAGCAGTTCTTC TRBV19 few TRBJ2-1 TRBD2
CSAREYQDSNQPQHF TGCAGTGCTAGAGAGTATCAGGATAGCAATCAGCCCCAGCATTTT TRBV20-1 many TRBJ1-5 -
CASSFGNYNGQFF TGTGCCAGCAGCTTTGGCAACTACAATGGGCAGTTCTTC TRBV7-2 - TRBJ2-1 -
CSARSPGVNTGELFF TGCAGTGCTAGGAGCCCCGGAGTAAACACCGGGGAGCTGTTTTTT TRBV20-1 many TRBJ2-2 -
CASSQLPGQGKSGANVLTF TGTGCCAGCAGCCAACTCCCGGGACAAGGGAAGTCTGGGGCCAACGTCCTGACTTTC TRBV3-1 - TRBJ2-6 -
CASSLETGRELFF TGTGCCAGCAGCTTAGAGACAGGGAGGGAGCTGTTTTTT TRBV7-2 many TRBJ2-2 TRBD1
CASRDRESTEAFF TGTGCCAGCAGAGACAGGGAGAGCACTGAAGCTTTCTTT TRBV3-1 many TRBJ1-1 TRBD1
CSAKSGRPPGETQYF TGCAGTGCCAAGAGCGGGAGGCCTCCTGGGGAGACCCAGTACTTC TRBV20-1 many TRBJ2-5 TRBD2
CSVEGGGTEAFF TGCAGCGTTGAAGGAGGGGGGACTGAAGCTTTCTTT TRBV29-1 many TRBJ1-1 -
CASSQLAGVNEQFF TGTGCCAGCAGCCAACTAGCGGGAGTAAATGAGCAGTTCTTC TRBV12-3/TRBV12-4 many TRBJ2-1 TRBD2
CASSLVGQGGTEAFF TGCGCCAGCAGCTTGGTTGGGCAGGGTGGAACTGAAGCTTTCTTT TRBV5-1 many TRBJ1-1 -
CASSRSNIPGELFF TGTGCCAGCAGTCGCTCTAACATTCCCGGGGAGCTGTTTTTT TRBV7-2 few TRBJ2-2 -
CASSFRWADKRGDTQYF TGTGCCAGCAGTTTTAGATGGGCGGATAAACGCGGAGATACGCAGTATTTT TRBV27 - TRBJ2-3 -
CASSFPGTDTQYF TGTGCCAGCAGCTTCCCCGGCACAGATACGCAGTATTTT TRBV11-2 many TRBJ2-3 -
CASSVRQGGVTEAFF TGTGCCAGCAGCGTTCGACAGGGGGGGGTCACTGAAGCTTTCTTT TRBV7-2 - TRBJ1-1 TRBD1
CASSYGRGNQPQHF TGTGCCAGCAGCTATGGTCGAGGCAATCAGCCCCAGCATTTT TRBV28 many TRBJ1-5 -
CAWRGQNYGYTF TGTGCCTGGAGGGGACAGAACTATGGCTACACCTTC TRBV30 - TRBJ1-2 TRBD1
CASSLAGSEIYNEQFF TGTGCCAGCAGCTTGGCGGGTAGCGAGATATACAATGAGCAGTTCTTC TRBV5-5 few TRBJ2-1 -
CTSSQDRATGLQPQHF TGCACCAGCAGCCAAGATAGGGCTACGGGATTACAGCCCCAGCATTTT TRBV4-1 - TRBJ1-5 -
CASSKAGGETYEQYF TGTGCCAGCAGCAAAGCTGGGGGGGAGACCTACGAGCAGTACTTC TRBV21-1 many TRBJ2-7 -
CASSLGRGYEQFF TGTGCCAGCAGCTTAGGCAGGGGTTATGAGCAGTTCTTC TRBV7-9 few TRBJ2-1 -
CSVQGVGLGATDTQYF TGCAGCGTTCAAGGGGTTGGACTAGGGGCCACAGATACGCAGTATTTT TRBV29-1 many TRBJ2-3 TRBD2
CASSLAATNEKLFF TGTGCCAGCAGCTTAGCTGCAACTAATGAAAAACTGTTTTTT TRBV7-6 many TRBJ1-4 -
CASSLAGQRNEKLFF TGTGCCAGCAGCTTAGCAGGGCAGAGAAATGAAAAACTGTTTTTT TRBV7-2 few TRBJ1-4 -
CASSLAGGKRNTEAFF TGCGCCAGCAGCTTGGCAGGGGGCAAGAGGAACACTGAAGCTTTCTTT TRBV5-1 many TRBJ1-1 TRBD1
CAWGSLFGEQYF TGTGCCTGGGGGAGTCTTTTCGGCGAGCAGTACTTC TRBV30 few TRBJ2-7 -
CASSYQQRGNTEAFF TGTGCCAGCAGTTACCAGCAGAGGGGGAACACTGAAGCTTTCTTT TRBV6-5 many TRBJ1-1 -
CASSLRTGLATEAFF TGTGCCAGCAGCCTCCGGACGGGGTTAGCCACTGAAGCTTTCTTT TRBV14 many TRBJ1-1 -
CASSHDRGRGNSPLHF TGTGCCAGCTCACACGACAGGGGACGGGGAAATTCACCCCTCCACTTT TRBV18 few TRBJ1-6 TRBD1
CASSSDLYNSYEQYF TGTGCCAGCAGCTCAGACTTATATAACTCCTACGAGCAGTACTTC TRBV7-8 many TRBJ2-7 -
CASSPRLAGGRRETQYF TGTGCCAGCAGCCCCCGACTAGCGGGAGGGCGTCGGGAGACCCAGTACTTC TRBV3-1 many TRBJ2-5 TRBD2
CASRQPGQGTDTQYF TGTGCCAGCAGACAACCCGGACAGGGAACAGATACGCAGTATTTT TRBV12-3/TRBV12-4 many TRBJ2-3 TRBD1
CSVPGLAVEQYF TGCAGTGTCCCGGGACTAGCCGTGGAGCAGTACTTC TRBV20-1 many TRBJ2-7 TRBD2